The subject of this entry is one T cell receptor beta chain. This record comes from a study of blood T cell repertoires in COVID-19. The overall study: Acute and convalescent COVID-19 specimens originated in the United States, Italy and Spain. PBMCs, B-cell-depleted T cells, or T cells were the source of the cDNA or gDNA that made up the material.

With 3 bases clipped from V and 6 bases from J, the junction kept 1 base outside the gene matches. The CDR3 sequence is 14 residues long. Germline V gives CDR1 MRHNA, CDR2 SNTAGT. Original processing methods: Cell counts per sample came from amplifying reference gene primers. The protocol was immunoSEQ multiplex PCR, while the TCRdb copy is restricted to in-frame clones and leaves out a portion. The V and J calls and the clone size are those of that table, but D and trimming were determined from the DNA. The table records some 140,000 clones, approximately 80% of them present only once. The sequence came from a woman aged 55 to 70 with acute or convalescent COVID-19. Sequenced: peripheral blood. The chain is built from TRBV6-4 and TRBJ2-1; 11 bases fit TRBD2. For the CDR3, the DNA is TGTGCCAGCAGTGAGACTAGCGGGGTCAATGAGCAGTTCTTC. The encoded protein is CASSETSGVNEQFF.